Below are 16 T cell receptor beta chains sequenced from a single sample in a study of shared clonotypes between healthy human individuals (dated by TCRdb to the early 2020s). The library relied on the immunoSEQ multiplex PCR assay. TCRdb took this table from immuneACCESS and kept in-frame rearrangements with V and J called. Such tables lack part of the clones; where checked against another copy, unresolved V genes explain under half of the gap, and the rest is unexplained. The sample profile shows 1.5 million to 2.5 million clones; about 95% of them were found once. The ten top clones hold less than 1.5% of the sample. CD8 naive samples were obtained by positive selection for CCR7 among CD45RO-negative cells, yielding a CD45RA+CCR7+ population from which TemRA cells were excluded. The source material was naive CD8+ T cells sorted from blood. The cell subset or site label corresponds to: CD45RA+CCR7+. The receptors were sampled from a man aged 18 to 30 in good health.

The chain is built from TRBV7-9 and TRBJ2-7; D gene ambiguous. V was trimmed by 5 bases and J by 7 bases, leaving 21 bases between them. Germline V gene data show CDR1 as SEHNR and CDR2 as FQNEAQ (reference sequence). The CDR3 has 15 residues. CDR3 in DNA: TGTGCCAGCAGCGCTCGGACGGATGCGTTAGGGGAGCAGTACTTC. As protein: CASSARTDALGEQYF.

The chain has TRBV10-3 and TRBJ2-5; 7 nucleotides line up with TRBD1. Trimming took 3 bases from V and 7 from J; bases not matched to a gene: 11. Germline CDR1 and CDR2: ENHRY and SYGVKD. CDR3 length: 15 residues. As DNA, the CDR3 is TGTGCCATCAGTGAAACCCGGGACAGCAAAGGGACCCAGTACTTC. It translates to CAISETRDSKGTQYF.

The rearrangement uses TRBV5-1 and TRBJ2-7, with 10 bases lining up with TRBD1. CDR1 is SGHRS and CDR2 is YFSETQ in the germline V gene. The CDR3 sequence is 13 residues long. The J segment lost 4 bases and the V segment lost 4 bases, leaving 2 bases of the junction unmatched. CDR3 sequence reads: CASSGGQGYEQYF. As DNA, the CDR3 is TGCGCCAGCAGCGGGGGACAGGGGTACGAGCAGTACTTC. Filled out from reference TRBV5-1 and TRBJ2-7, the complete variable domain reads KAGVTQTPRYLIKTRGQQVTLSCSPISGHRSVSWYQQTPGQGLQFLFEYFSETQRNKGNFPGRFSGRQFSNSRSEMNVSTLELGDSALYLCASSGGQGYEQYFGPGTRLTVT.

The V call is TRBV7-9, the J call TRBJ2-1; weak D call: TRBD1 (7 bases). The CDR3 has 15 amino acids. V gave up 8 bases and J gave up 8 bases, with 22 bases separating them. CDR1 is SEHNR and CDR2 is FQNEAQ in the germline V gene (reference sequence). CDR3 region: CASGPTGEVGDEQFF. In nucleotides, the CDR3 is TGTGCCAGCGGACCAACAGGGGAGGTAGGTGATGAGCAGTTCTTC.

DNA of the CDR3: TGTGCCAGCACCGGACAGCGCACAGATACGCAGTATTTT. This codes for CASTGQRTDTQYF. The chain combines TRBV6-6 with TRBJ2-3; D is possibly TRBD1 (6 bases). The germline CDR1 and CDR2 sequences are MNHNY and SVGAGI (reference sequence). Trimming removed 7 bases from V and 1 base from J, with 9 bases in between. CDR3 length: 13 residues.

The table lists this clone with a count of one. The V call is TRBV14, the J call TRBJ2-3, with TRBD2 matching 7 bases. The CDR3 runs to 16 residues. J was trimmed by 4 bases and V by 0 bases; bases with no gene match: 7. Germline CDR1 SGHDN, CDR2 FVKESK. CDR3 sequence reads: CASSQEWGGPPDTQYF. Here the CDR3 DNA reads TGTGCCAGCAGCCAAGAATGGGGAGGGCCGCCAGATACGCAGTATTTT.

The DNA of the CDR3 is TGTGCCAGCAGCCCGGGTTCCGGGGAAGATACGCAGTATTTT. It specifies CASSPGSGEDTQYF. This chain joins TRBV11-3 and TRBJ2-3; D is possibly TRBD2 (5 bases). Trimming shortened V by 5 bases and J by 5 bases, and 14 bases separated the two germline ends. Looked up from germline, CDR1 is SGHNT and CDR2 is YENEEA. CDR3 size: 14 residues.

The CDR3 loop is CASSRQDSNQPQHF. Written as DNA, the CDR3 is TGTGCCAGCAGTCGACAGGATAGCAATCAGCCCCAGCATTTT. The chain uses TRBV28 and TRBJ1-5; possibly TRBD1 for D (6 bases). The CDR3 consists of 14 residues. Germline CDR1 reads MDHEN; CDR2 reads SYDVKM. V was pared by 5 bases and J by 0 bases, with 8 bases between.

The chain is built from TRBV7-6 and TRBJ2-5, with D perhaps given as TRBD1 or TRBD2 (5 bases each). CDR3 length equals 14 residues. Deletions cut 0 bases from V and 3 bases from J, with 8 bases between. Germline CDR1 SGHVS, CDR2 FNYEAQ. CDR3 protein: CASSLAWDEETQYF. As DNA, the CDR3 is TGTGCCAGCAGCTTAGCTTGGGACGAAGAGACCCAGTACTTC.

The rearrangement uses TRBV13 and TRBJ1-2, with D perhaps TRBD1 (5 bases). V gave up 5 bases and J gave up 7 bases, with 14 bases separating them. In germline, CDR1 is PRHDT, CDR2 FYEKMQ (reference sequence). The CDR3 consists of 13 residues. The CDR3, as DNA: TGTGCCAGCAGCCCACGAGGGGTTGGTGGCTACACCTTC. This encodes CASSPRGVGGYTF.

This clone was recorded once. V is TRBV4-1 and J is TRBJ2-7; a weak D match, TRBD2 (6 bases). The germline V gene encodes CDR1 MGHRA and CDR2 YSYEKL. The CDR3 is made up of 16 amino acids. V shed 2 bases and J shed 2 bases, with 16 bases lying between them. The CDR3 nucleotides are TGCGCCAGCAGCCAAAAAGCGGGCAGGGCAACCTACGAGCAGTACTTC. It translates to CASSQKAGRATYEQYF.

The chain is built from TRBV7-9 and TRBJ2-1; TRBD2 aligns across 8 bases. Trimming at V came to 5 bases and at J to 3 bases, leaving 3 bases not matched to a gene. The CDR3 is 14 residues long. Germline V lookup: CDR1 SEHNR, CDR2 FQNEAQ (reference sequence). The DNA of the CDR3 is TGTGCCAGCAGCCGTGGGACTAGCTACAATGAGCAGTTCTTC. Translation gives CASSRGTSYNEQFF.

The CDR3 region is CASSGVGSGNTDTQYF. As DNA, the CDR3 is TGTGCCAGCAGTGGCGTAGGTAGCGGGAACACAGATACGCAGTATTTT. This rearrangement joins TRBV2 to TRBJ2-3, with TRBD2 matching 8 bases. The CDR3 is 16 amino acids. The germline gives CDR1 SNHLY, CDR2 FYNNEI. After removal of 4 bases from V and 2 bases from J, the junction contained 8 bases not matched to a gene. The entire variable domain, with the rest obtained from reference TRBV2 and TRBJ2-3, is as follows: EPEVTQTPSHQVTQMGQEVILRCVPISNHLYFYWYRQILGQKVEFLVSFYNNEISEKSEIFDDQFSVERPDGSNFTLKIRSTKLEDSAMYFCASSGVGSGNTDTQYFGPGTRLTVL.

The chain recombines TRBV27 with TRBJ2-1; 8 positions match TRBD2. V gave up 8 bases and J gave up 4 bases; unmatched junction bases: 16. CDR3 length equals 17 residues. Germline V gene data show CDR1 as MNHEY and CDR2 as SMNVEV (reference sequence). The CDR3 DNA follows: TGTGCCAGCGCTTCTCTTAGTCCTACTAGCGGATACAATGAGCAGTTCTTC. Its protein is CASASLSPTSGYNEQFF.

V is TRBV29-1 and J is TRBJ2-2; 9 bases fit TRBD1. The V gene's germline CDR1 is SQVTM and CDR2 ANQGSEA. The CDR3 is 17 amino acids. V was pared by 1 base and J by 2 bases, with 8 bases of the junction left unmatched. CDR3 amino acids: CSVEAPTGGINTGELFF. DNA for the CDR3: TGCAGCGTTGAAGCCCCGACAGGGGGAATCAACACCGGGGAGCTGTTTTTT.

The chain joins TRBV29-1 to TRBJ2-1; D may be TRBD2 (5 bases). Deletions cut 3 bases from V and 15 bases from J, with 18 bases between. The CDR3 extends over 12 amino acids. The V gene's germline CDR1 is SQVTM and CDR2 ANQGSEA. The CDR3 loop reads CSVDSSRAFPFF. The CDR3 DNA follows: TGCAGCGTTGACTCTAGCCGGGCGTTTCCGTTCTTC.